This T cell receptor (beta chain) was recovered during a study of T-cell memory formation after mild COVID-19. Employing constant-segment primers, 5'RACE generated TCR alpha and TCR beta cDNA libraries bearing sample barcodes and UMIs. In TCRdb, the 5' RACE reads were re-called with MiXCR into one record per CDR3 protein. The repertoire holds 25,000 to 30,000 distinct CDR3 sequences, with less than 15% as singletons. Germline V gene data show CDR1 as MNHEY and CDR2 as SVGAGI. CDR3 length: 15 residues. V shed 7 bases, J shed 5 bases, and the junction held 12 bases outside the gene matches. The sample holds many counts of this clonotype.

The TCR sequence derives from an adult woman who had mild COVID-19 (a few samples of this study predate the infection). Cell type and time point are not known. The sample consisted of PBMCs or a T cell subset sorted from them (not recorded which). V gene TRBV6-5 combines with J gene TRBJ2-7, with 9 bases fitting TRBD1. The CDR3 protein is CASKDTGTGSHEQYF. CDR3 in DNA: TGTGCCAGCAAAGATACCGGGACAGGGAGCCACGAGCAGTACTTC.